The clone carrying this T cell receptor (beta chain) turned up a few times. The antigen is not known. With 5 bases removed from V and 2 bases from J, the gap between germline ends came to 13 bases. Per germline, CDR1 MDHEN and CDR2 SYDVKM. The CDR3 length is 15 residues. MiXCR was run by TCRdb on the RT-PCR reads, yielding one entry per CDR3 protein. The sample yields 150,000 to 200,000 distinct CDR3 sequences, roughly 10% seen once. This sample stems from a study of response to subunit inactivated influenza vaccine. Points from the study as a whole: Each seasonal influenza vaccination recruits few new T cells, the authors suggested.

This sample comprised CD8+ T cells sorted from PBMCs, obtained about 23 months after vaccination. The gene calls are TRBV28 and TRBJ1-5; possibly TRBD1 for D (5 bases). This sequence originates from a man in his fifties or sixties who received an inactivated influenza vaccine. CDR3 sequence (DNA): TGTGCCAGCAGTCTCGTGGGGGGTGGCAATCAGCCCCAGCATTTT. Translation gives CASSLVGGGNQPQHF.